What follows describes a single TCR beta chain. Sequenced by immunoSEQ multiplex PCR; TCRdb stores in-frame clones only, minus some. The data show about 87,000 clones, approximately 82% seen once. The entry originates in a study of blood T cell repertoires in COVID-19. Deletions cut 8 bases from V and 8 bases from J, with 12 bases between. The germline V gene has CDR1 MNHEY and CDR2 SVGAGI. This CDR3 spans 11 amino acids. This receptor was obtained from a woman in her 70s with acute or convalescent COVID-19. The V call is TRBV6-5, the J call TRBJ1-2, with no clear D. Sequenced sample: peripheral blood. The CDR3 protein is CASENLVGYTF. In DNA form, the CDR3 reads TGTGCCAGCGAGAATCTTGTCGGCTACACCTTC.